A selection of T cell receptor beta chains follows, all from one sample in a study of CD8 T cell repertoires and HIV-1 epitope variants. The repertoire was sequenced with immunoSEQ multiplex PCR; TCRdb's copy has only in-frame clones and lacks some. The sample records about 3,100 clones, less than 70% being singletons. For these receptors, no antigen is known. The sequencing input was cultured CD8+ T cells derived from PBMCs. These receptor sequences come from a male donor with HIV. Each CDR3 is given with its conserved first and last residue. The order of the fields is clone size, J gene, V gene, CDR3 protein. Only some rows state a clone size, as once, few, many or a class for expanded clones.

NA	TRBJ1-2	TRBV7-3	CASSLDRGPPYLYGYTF
NA	TRBJ2-1	TRBV9	CASSVSGQGGNEQFF
NA	TRBJ2-5	TRBV7-9	CASSSTQGLETQYF
NA	TRBJ2-7	TRBV18	CASSPGQSGEQYF
NA	TRBJ1-5	TRBV5-1	CASSSVPGQNQPQHF
NA	TRBJ2-2	TRBV19	CASKQSIDTGELFF
few	TRBJ1-2	TRBV6-5	CAAGEWGGYTF
NA	TRBJ2-7	TRBV14	CASSQVEQIYEQYF
NA	TRBJ2-3	TRBV9	CASSVFGGDTQYF
NA	TRBJ2-7	TRBV7-6	CASSLGPGTGLSSYEQYF
NA	TRBJ2-7	TRBV6-5	CASSYGRTYEQYF
NA	TRBJ2-5	TRBV7-9	CASSHPGFQETQYF
NA	TRBJ2-3	TRBV11-2	CASSLRDRATDTQYF
NA	TRBJ1-2	TRBV27	CASSLLGGYYGYTF
NA	TRBJ2-1	TRBV27	CASSGTSFYNEQFF
NA	TRBJ2-6	TRBV28	CASRGPSGANVLTF
NA	TRBJ1-1	TRBV6-5	CASSWTFALNTEAFF
NA	TRBJ2-7	TRBV4-2	CASSQDLGSYEQYF
NA	TRBJ1-5	TRBV19	CASRDRGPSNQPQHF
NA	TRBJ1-4	TRBV6-5	CASSYSNSPNEKLFF
NA	TRBJ2-1	TRBV7-6	CASSLTQGGYNEQFF
NA	TRBJ2-1	TRBV19	CASSIEGGRSYNEQFF
NA	TRBJ1-1	TRBV2	CASSDVGDGNTEAFF
NA	TRBJ2-7	TRBV5-1	CASSLATGGGINEQYF